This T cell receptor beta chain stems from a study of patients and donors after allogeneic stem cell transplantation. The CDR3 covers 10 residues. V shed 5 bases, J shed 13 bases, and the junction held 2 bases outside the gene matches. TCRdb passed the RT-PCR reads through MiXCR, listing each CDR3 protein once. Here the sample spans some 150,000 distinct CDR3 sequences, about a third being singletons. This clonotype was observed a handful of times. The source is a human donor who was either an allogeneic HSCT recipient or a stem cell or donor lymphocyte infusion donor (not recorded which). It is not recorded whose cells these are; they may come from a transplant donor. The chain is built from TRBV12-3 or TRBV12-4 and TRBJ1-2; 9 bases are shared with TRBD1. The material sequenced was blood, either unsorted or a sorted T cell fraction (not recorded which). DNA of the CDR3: TGTGCCAGCAGTGGACAGGGGACCACCTTC. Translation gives CASSGQGTTF.